This is a list of T cell receptor beta chains from one sample in a study of cytomegalovirus exposure and HLA in healthy donors. Some clones are missing from TCRdb's copy, which holds only in-frame ones; the method was immunoSEQ multiplex PCR. This repertoire shows roughly 150,000 clones, about 90% found once; its top ten account for 4% to 4.5%. Material for sequencing was PBMCs. The origin of the receptors is a man in his late teens or twenties in good health and CMV-seropositive. CDR3s include the opening cysteine and the closing phenylalanine or tryptophan. Fields, in order: CDR3 protein, CDR3 DNA, J gene, D gene, clone size, V gene. D genes are given only for firm matches. Rows may omit the clone size; those that give it use once, few, many or a size class.

CASSRDRDRDPNTEAFF,TGCGCCAGCAGTCGCGACCGGGACAGGGACCCGAACACTGAAGCTTTCTTT,TRBJ1-1,TRBD1,once,TRBV23-1
CASSLGLAGNYNEQFF,TGTGCCAGCAGTTTAGGACTAGCGGGGAATTACAATGAGCAGTTCTTC,TRBJ2-1,TRBD2,.,TRBV27
CARTWDNRCTDTQYF,TGCGCCAGGACCTGGGACAACCGATGCACAGATACGCAGTATTTT,TRBJ2-3,.,.,TRBV23-1
CAIREESGQGAGGMNTEAFF,TGTGCCATCAGGGAAGAGTCGGGACAGGGGGCGGGGGGCATGAACACTGAAGCTTTCTTT,TRBJ1-1,TRBD1,.,TRBV10-3
CASSEYRAGELFF,TGTGCCAGCAGTGAATACAGGGCCGGGGAGCTGTTTTTT,TRBJ2-2,.,.,TRBV6-1
CASSLRGQAVETDTQYF,TGTGCCAGCAGCTTGCGCGGGCAAGCAGTCGAAACAGATACGCAGTATTTT,TRBJ2-3,.,.,TRBV5-6
CASSPRQGSTEAFF,TGTGCCAGCAGCCCCCGACAGGGGAGCACTGAAGCTTTCTTT,TRBJ1-1,TRBD1,once,TRBV11-1
CASSSLLGDTQYF,TGCGCCAGCAGCTCCCTGCTAGGAGATACGCAGTATTTT,TRBJ2-3,.,.,TRBV5-1
CASGLGIGLAGGTDEQFF,TGTGCTAGTGGTTTGGGCATCGGACTAGCGGGAGGTACCGATGAGCAGTTCTTC,TRBJ2-1,TRBD2,.,TRBV12-5
CASRRTGTANYGYTF,TGCGCCAGCAGACGTACCGGGACAGCTAACTATGGCTACACCTTC,TRBJ1-2,TRBD1,few,TRBV5-1
CASKKDSSSSETQYF,TGTGCCAGTAAAAAGGACAGTTCCTCTTCTGAGACCCAGTACTTC,TRBJ2-5,.,once,TRBV19
CSVAVTTNTGELFF,TGCAGCGTTGCCGTAACTACGAACACCGGGGAGCTGTTTTTT,TRBJ2-2,.,.,TRBV29-1
CASSARDRSYEQYF,TGCGCCAGCAGCGCCCGGGACAGGTCCTACGAGCAGTACTTC,TRBJ2-7,TRBD1,.,TRBV5-1
CASSQDPSGRDYNEQFF,TGTGCCAGCAGCCAAGATCCCAGCGGGAGGGACTACAATGAGCAGTTCTTC,TRBJ2-1,TRBD2,.,TRBV4-2
CASRPGRDSRGLNEKLFF,TGTGCCAGCAGACCCGGCAGGGACAGTAGGGGTCTCAATGAAAAACTGTTTTTT,TRBJ1-4,TRBD1,.,TRBV27
CAISDWSGRSTDTQYF,TGTGCCATCAGTGATTGGAGCGGGAGAAGCACAGATACGCAGTATTTT,TRBJ2-3,TRBD2,.,TRBV10-3
CASSLQGAGELFF,TGTGCCAGCAGTTTACAGGGGGCCGGGGAGCTGTTTTTT,TRBJ2-2,TRBD1,.,TRBV28
CASRRDPETQYF,TGTGCCAGCCGGCGGGACCCGGAGACCCAGTACTTC,TRBJ2-5,.,once,TRBV2
CASSQGNRGGNYGYTF,TGCGCCAGCAGCCAAGGGAACAGGGGCGGCAACTATGGCTACACCTTC,TRBJ1-2,TRBD1,.,TRBV4-1
CASSSIAGVGKNEQFF,TGCGCCAGCAGCTCCATCGCTGGAGTCGGTAAGAATGAGCAGTTCTTC,TRBJ2-1,.,once,TRBV5-1
CSGMVSGADTQYF,TGCAGCGGGATGGTATCGGGGGCAGATACGCAGTATTTT,TRBJ2-3,.,.,TRBV29-1
CASSQDLRSYNEQFF,TGCGCCAGCAGCCAAGATCTACGTTCCTACAATGAGCAGTTCTTC,TRBJ2-1,.,.,TRBV4-1
CASSLRAGGPYEQYF,TGTGCCAGCAGCTTAAGGGCGGGAGGGCCATACGAGCAGTACTTC,TRBJ2-7,TRBD2,few,TRBV7-3
CASSWDRGHGTEAFF,TGCGCCAGCAGCTGGGACAGGGGGCATGGTACTGAAGCTTTCTTT,TRBJ1-1,TRBD1,.,TRBV5-1
CASSSTIRDYTREQYF,TGTGCCAGCAGTTCTACCATCCGGGACTATACACGTGAGCAGTACTTC,TRBJ2-7,TRBD2,.,TRBV27
CAWGGFSYEQYF,TGTGCCTGGGGGGGGTTTTCCTACGAGCAGTACTTC,TRBJ2-7,.,.,TRBV30
CASSTRSGTLEAFF,TGCGCCAGCAGCACACGGTCCGGGACTCTTGAAGCTTTCTTT,TRBJ1-1,.,.,TRBV5-1
CASSLASVNTGELFF,TGTGCCAGCAGCTTGGCTAGCGTGAACACCGGGGAGCTGTTTTTT,TRBJ2-2,.,.,TRBV5-6
CASSIGGGTDTGELFF,TGTGCCAGCAGCATCGGGGGAGGGACGGACACCGGGGAGCTGTTTTTT,TRBJ2-2,TRBD2,.,TRBV2
CASSQLTGGEEKLFF,TGCGCCAGCAGCCAACTGACAGGGGGGGAGGAAAAACTGTTTTTT,TRBJ1-4,TRBD1,.,TRBV4-1
CASSLGGAYGYTF,TGTGCCAGCAGCTTAGGAGGGGCCTACGGCTACACCTTC,TRBJ1-2,.,.,TRBV13
CASSPPAKTGAGNTIYF,TGTGCCAGCTCACCCCCAGCTAAGACAGGGGCAGGAAACACCATATATTTT,TRBJ1-3,TRBD1,.,TRBV18
CASSFPDKDYEQYF,TGTGCCAGCAGCTTCCCCGACAAGGACTACGAGCAGTACTTC,TRBJ2-7,.,.,TRBV11-2
CASSPGTGTYEQYF,TGCGCCAGCAGCCCCGGGACAGGGACTTACGAGCAGTACTTC,TRBJ2-7,TRBD1,.,TRBV5-1
CASSPAGTGTSGNQPQHF,TGTGCCAGCTCACCCGCCGGGACAGGGACGAGCGGCAATCAGCCCCAGCATTTT,TRBJ1-5,TRBD1,.,TRBV18
CASSLLSLAQSSYNEQFF,TGTGCCAGCAGCTTACTTTCCTTAGCCCAGAGCTCCTACAATGAGCAGTTCTTC,TRBJ2-1,.,.,TRBV5-6
CASSGDRDTQYF,TGTGCCAGCAGTGGGGACAGGGATACGCAGTATTTT,TRBJ2-3,TRBD1,.,TRBV6-1
CAWKKRDRAYGYTF,TGTGCCTGGAAGAAAAGAGACAGGGCCTATGGCTACACCTTC,TRBJ1-2,TRBD1,.,TRBV30
CSVEGGTSSTDTQYF,TGCAGCGTTGAAGGTGGGACTAGTAGTACAGATACGCAGTATTTT,TRBJ2-3,TRBD2,.,TRBV29-1
CARSEQHPGLAGFQHGELFF,TGTGCCAGAAGCGAACAACACCCGGGACTAGCGGGATTCCAGCACGGGGAGCTGTTTTTT,TRBJ2-2,TRBD2,.,TRBV5-3
CASSSRSSGKETQYF,TGTGCCAGCAGCTCCCGGAGTAGCGGGAAAGAGACCCAGTACTTC,TRBJ2-5,TRBD2,.,TRBV4-2
CASRKPGQETGELFF,TGCGCCAGCCGCAAACCGGGACAGGAAACCGGGGAGCTGTTTTTT,TRBJ2-2,TRBD1,.,TRBV5-1
CASSFESGEQFF,TGTGCCAGCAGCTTTGAGAGTGGTGAGCAGTTCTTC,TRBJ2-1,.,.,TRBV7-9